Shown below are 13 T cell receptor beta chains from a single sample sequenced in a study of tissue T cells after allogeneic stem cell transplantation. Data came from immunoSEQ multiplex PCR; TCRdb stores just in-frame clones and leaves some out. The table lists about 40,000 clones, about nine tenths of them singletons, with approximately 3.9% in the top ten. The source material was blood, sampled before transplantation. These receptors were obtained from a woman aged 35-70 years who later had graft-versus-host disease after an allogeneic stem cell transplant.

The J gene is TRBJ2-6, the V gene TRBV2; the D is unclear. Per the germline V gene, CDR1 is SNHLY and CDR2 is FYNNEI. Trimming left V 4 bases short and J 1 base short, with 8 bases between. The CDR3 has 15 amino acids. The DNA for the CDR3 is TGTGCCAGCAGTGGTCTGGGGTCTGGGGCCAACGTCCTGACTTTC. Its translation is CASSGLGSGANVLTF.

This rearrangement joins TRBV5-8 to TRBJ2-3; 9 nucleotides match TRBD1. The CDR3 loop spans 13 amino acids. V lost 3 bases and J lost 6; bases outside the gene matches: 2. CDR1 SGHTS and CDR2 YDEGEE come from the germline V gene. The CDR3 DNA is TGTGCCAGCAGCTCCGGGACAGGGGATACGCAGTATTTT. This encodes CASSSGTGDTQYF.

The chain joins TRBV11-2 to TRBJ2-5, with D perhaps TRBD1 (6 bases). The V gene lost 8 bases and the J gene lost 0 bases, with 7 bases spanning the gap. Looked up from germline, CDR1 is SGHAT and CDR2 is FQNNGV. The CDR3 is 12 amino acids. The CDR3 loop reads CASGQHQETQYF. The DNA for the CDR3 is TGTGCCAGCGGACAGCACCAAGAGACCCAGTACTTC.

This chain connects TRBV11-2 to TRBJ2-5; D is ambiguous. CDR1 and CDR2 from the germline V gene are SGHAT and FQNNGV. This CDR3 contains 11 residues. The V end lost 0 bases, the J end lost 11 bases, and 7 bases lay between the germline ends. CDR3 amino acids: CASSLDYSQYF. CDR3 nucleotide sequence: TGTGCCAGCAGCTTAGATTATTCGCAGTACTTC.

The genes are TRBV7-9 and TRBJ1-2, with TRBD1 matching 9 bases. Germline V lookup: CDR1 SEHNR, CDR2 FQNEAQ (reference sequence). V dropped 0 bases and J dropped 8; count of bases not matched to a gene: 4. This CDR3 region has 14 residues. CDR3 loop: CASSLAYDRGGYTF. CDR3 bases: TGTGCCAGCAGCTTAGCCTACGACAGGGGGGGCTACACCTTC.

J is TRBJ1-1 and V is TRBV5-4; possibly TRBD1 for D (6 bases). The V end lost 2 bases, the J end lost 6 bases, and 11 bases lay between the germline ends. CDR1 is SGHNT, CDR2 YYREEE, per germline (reference sequence). CDR3 size: 13 residues. This CDR3 reads CASSFRGSAEAFF. The CDR3, as DNA: TGTGCCAGCAGCTTCAGGGGATCGGCTGAAGCTTTCTTT.

Only a few counts were recorded for this clone. The chain carries TRBV5-6 and TRBJ1-2, with a possible D match to TRBD1 (5 bases). Germline CDR1 is SGHDT and CDR2 is YYEEEE. The germline V and J ends were trimmed by 5 bases and 7 bases, with 18 bases remaining between them. This CDR3 is built from 14 residues. The DNA for the CDR3 is TGTGCCAGCAGGCGCGGGGCGGGAAATGGTGGCTACACCTTC. The encoded protein is CASRRGAGNGGYTF.

This sequence joins TRBV28 and TRBJ2-1; tentative D call: TRBD2 (6 bases). The CDR3 spans 15 residues. Germline assignment: CDR1 MDHEN and CDR2 SYDVKM. Deletions cut 8 bases from V and 0 bases from J, with 14 bases between. The DNA of the CDR3 is TGTGCCAGCGGAAGGGACGGGGGCTCCTACAATGAGCAGTTCTTC. It specifies CASGRDGGSYNEQFF.

This chain connects TRBV11-2 to TRBJ2-7, with D uncertain. Trimming removed 4 bases from V and 1 base from J, with 5 bases in between. CDR1 SGHAT and CDR2 FQNNGV come from the germline V gene. This CDR3 has 12 residues. The CDR3 is CASSSGSYEQYF. In DNA, the CDR3 is TGTGCCAGCAGCTCCGGGTCCTACGAGCAGTACTTC.

V is TRBV6-6 and J is TRBJ2-7; 10 positions match TRBD1. Germline assignment: CDR1 MNHNY and CDR2 SVGAGI (reference sequence). V trimming: 9 bases; J trimming: 4 bases; junction bases outside the gene matches: 6. The CDR3 is 13 amino acids. The CDR3 nucleotides read TGTGCCAGTGGGGACAGGGGAACGTACGAGCAGTACTTC. This sequence encodes CASGDRGTYEQYF.

V and J are TRBV6-4 and TRBJ2-3; possible D gene TRBD2, 6 bases. Deletions cut 0 bases from V and 4 bases from J, with 11 bases between. The CDR3 loop spans 15 amino acids. Germline-derived CDR1 and CDR2 are MRHNA and SNTAGT. The CDR3 is CASSDSGGGADTQYF. For the CDR3, the DNA is TGTGCCAGCAGTGACTCGGGGGGAGGAGCAGATACGCAGTATTTT.

This clone was recorded a few times. This chain joins TRBV9 and TRBJ2-7, with TRBD2 identical over 10 bases. Germline CDR1 is SGDLS and CDR2 is YYNGEE. V trimming: 0 bases; J trimming: 3 bases; junction bases outside the gene matches: 6. The CDR3 consists of 16 residues. The DNA of the CDR3 is TGTGCCAGCAGCGTAGGAGAGCTAGCGGGAGTCTACGAGCAGTACTTC. Translating gives CASSVGELAGVYEQYF.

This clone was detected once. The chain uses TRBV18 and TRBJ2-5, with D perhaps matching TRBD2 (6 bases). CDR1 and CDR2 (germline): KGHSH, LQKENI. V gave up 5 bases and J gave up 5 bases, with 12 bases separating them. The CDR3 sequence is 13 residues long. CDR3 coding DNA: TGTGCCAGCTCAGGAGGGGTTGAGGAGACCCAGTACTTC. Translated, it gives CASSGGVEETQYF.